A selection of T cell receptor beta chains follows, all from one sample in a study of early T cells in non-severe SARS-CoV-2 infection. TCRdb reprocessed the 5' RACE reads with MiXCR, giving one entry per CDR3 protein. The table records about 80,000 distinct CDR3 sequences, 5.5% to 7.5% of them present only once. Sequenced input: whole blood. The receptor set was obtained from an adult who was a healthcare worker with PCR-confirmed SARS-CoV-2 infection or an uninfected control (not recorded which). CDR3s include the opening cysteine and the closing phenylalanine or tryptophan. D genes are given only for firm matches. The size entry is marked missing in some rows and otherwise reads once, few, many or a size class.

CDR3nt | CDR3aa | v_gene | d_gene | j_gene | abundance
TGTGCCAGCTCCCCGGGCCGGCGGGACACTGAAGCTTTCTTT | CASSPGRRDTEAFF | TRBV6-5 | NA | TRBJ1-1 | few
TGTGCCAGCAGCCGCAGACAGGCGAAAACCTACGAGCAGTACTTC | CASSRRQAKTYEQYF | TRBV2 | NA | TRBJ2-7 | NA
TGTGCCAGCAGCGTTACAGGGACAAAAGAGACCCAGTACTTC | CASSVTGTKETQYF | TRBV9 | NA | TRBJ2-5 | NA
TGTGCCAGCAGTACCATACAGGGAATGCCCTCCACCTTC | CASSTIQGMPSTF | TRBV6-2/TRBV6-3 | NA | TRBJ1-2 | NA
TGTGCCAGCTCACCGCGGCTGGGGGGGGATACTGAAGCTTTCTTT | CASSPRLGGDTEAFF | TRBV18 | NA | TRBJ1-1 | many
TGTGCCAGCTCACCACGAGAACCTTCCGGCGCTGAAGCTTTCTTT | CASSPREPSGAEAFF | TRBV18 | NA | TRBJ1-1 | NA
TGTGCCAGCAGTGAAGTCGGGACAGGCCCCAACGAGCAGTACTTC | CASSEVGTGPNEQYF | TRBV6-1 | TRBD1 | TRBJ2-7 | many
TGTGCCAGCAGCTTAGATCGGTGGAGCCCAGGTTCTCGGATTGAGCAGTTCTTC | CASSLDRWSPGSRIEQFF | TRBV11-2 | NA | TRBJ2-1 | few
TGCGCCAGCAGCCAAGATGAGACCAACATCCCGGACCGCTCTGGAAACACCATATATTTT | CASSQDETNIPDRSGNTIYF | TRBV4-1 | NA | TRBJ1-3 | many
TGTGCCAGCAGTGGACAGGGGGCGGGCGAGCAGTACTTC | CASSGQGAGEQYF | TRBV2 | TRBD1 | TRBJ2-7 | many
TGTGCCAGCAGCTTGTACCGATTGGAGGGAGGTGGTGGCTACACCTTC | CASSLYRLEGGGGYTF | TRBV5-6 | NA | TRBJ1-2 | many
TGTGCCAGCAGCACAGGGGCTACTAGCGGGAGGAGGGTTGAGCAGTTCTTC | CASSTGATSGRRVEQFF | TRBV14 | TRBD2 | TRBJ2-1 | many
TGTGCCAGCAGTGACAGGGGGGTCCACGAGCAGTACTTC | CASSDRGVHEQYF | TRBV6-6 | TRBD1 | TRBJ2-7 | NA
TGTGCCAGCAGTTATCGGGGGGTAGGAGAGACCCAGTACTTC | CASSYRGVGETQYF | TRBV6-5 | TRBD2 | TRBJ2-5 | NA
TGCAGTGCTCTTGACAGGCCGCTCGGGGAGCAGTACTTC | CSALDRPLGEQYF | TRBV20-1 | NA | TRBJ2-7 | many
TGTGCCAGCAGTGGGGACCTAAATAAGGTTACGCAGTATTTT | CASSGDLNKVTQYF | TRBV6-1 | NA | TRBJ2-3 | NA
TGTGCCAGCAGCTTATCCTTCCAGGGGGGCGAGACCCAGTACTTC | CASSLSFQGGETQYF | TRBV11-2 | NA | TRBJ2-5 | few
TGTGCCAGCAGCTCCTTGGACCTTTCACCCCTCCACTTT | CASSSLDLSPLHF | TRBV7-2 | NA | TRBJ1-6 | many
TGTGCCAGCAGCGACGGGGGTCGAGAGACCCAGTACTTC | CASSDGGRETQYF | TRBV14 | NA | TRBJ2-5 | many
TGTGCCAGCTCACCATACGGGACAGGGGGCAATTGGTACACTGAAGCTTTCTTT | CASSPYGTGGNWYTEAFF | TRBV18 | TRBD1 | TRBJ1-1 | few
TGTGCCAGCAGCGTAGCTAGCGGGGAGAACAATGAGCAGTTCTTC | CASSVASGENNEQFF | TRBV9 | TRBD2 | TRBJ2-1 | NA
TGTGCCAGCAGGGACAGGCGCGAGCAGTACTTC | CASRDRREQYF | TRBV28 | TRBD1 | TRBJ2-7 | NA
TGTGCCAGCAGTGAGCGATCCAGCAGGCCATCCCTCCACTTT | CASSERSSRPSLHF | TRBV25-1 | NA | TRBJ1-6 | NA
TGTGCCAGCACCAGCAGCGGGGAGGCTGAAGCTTTCTTT | CASTSSGEAEAFF | TRBV3-1 | NA | TRBJ1-1 | few
TGTGCCAGCAGTTACCGACAGGGGTTGGGCACAGATACGCAGTATTTT | CASSYRQGLGTDTQYF | TRBV6-2/TRBV6-3 | TRBD1 | TRBJ2-3 | few
TGTGCCAGCAGTGGGCTAGCGGGAGGGGCTGGAGGGGCCAACGTCCTGACTTTC | CASSGLAGGAGGANVLTF | TRBV2 | TRBD2 | TRBJ2-6 | few
TGCAGTGCTAGAGACTTAGCGGGGGGGTACAATGAGCAGTTCTTC | CSARDLAGGYNEQFF | TRBV20-1 | TRBD2 | TRBJ2-1 | NA
TGCAGTGCTAGAGGTGGGGCCGACTACGAGCAGTACTTC | CSARGGADYEQYF | TRBV20-1 | NA | TRBJ2-7 | many
TGTGCCAGCAGTATAAACCAGGGTCAGCCCCAGCATTTT | CASSINQGQPQHF | TRBV12-3/TRBV12-4 | NA | TRBJ1-5 | many